The table lists the clone carrying this T cell receptor beta chain with many counts. Its antigen is still unknown. This entry comes from a study of neurological immune-mediated disorders. For the study at large: The 34 multiple sclerosis patients comprised some 31 that were relapsing-remitting and 3 that were secondary progressive. Study-level findings and limits: Whereas HTLV-1-associated myelopathy showed the most TCR clonal expansion, multiple sclerosis showed the least, with levels below those of healthy controls.

Unsorted libraries were generated from 2 million PBMCs. These cells had been stored in RNAlater at -80 C. The CDR3 length is 16 residues. J gave up 7 bases and V 0 bases, and 10 bases lay outside the gene matches. From germline, CDR1 is MNHEY and CDR2 SVGAGI. Synthesis of cDNA was accomplished via 5'RACE employing 10-nucleotide random UMIs. TCRdb called the 5' RACE reads again in MiXCR, with one record for every CDR3 protein. The sample yields about 46,000 distinct CDR3 sequences, 3% seen once. The sequenced sample consisted of PBMCs. The chain uses TRBV6-5 and TRBJ1-2, with 8 positions matching TRBD1. This receptor was identified in a woman aged 45-59 years with multiple sclerosis. The CDR3 is CASSYSRAQGGSGYTF. DNA of the CDR3: TGTGCCAGCAGTTACTCGAGAGCACAGGGGGGAAGTGGCTACACCTTC.